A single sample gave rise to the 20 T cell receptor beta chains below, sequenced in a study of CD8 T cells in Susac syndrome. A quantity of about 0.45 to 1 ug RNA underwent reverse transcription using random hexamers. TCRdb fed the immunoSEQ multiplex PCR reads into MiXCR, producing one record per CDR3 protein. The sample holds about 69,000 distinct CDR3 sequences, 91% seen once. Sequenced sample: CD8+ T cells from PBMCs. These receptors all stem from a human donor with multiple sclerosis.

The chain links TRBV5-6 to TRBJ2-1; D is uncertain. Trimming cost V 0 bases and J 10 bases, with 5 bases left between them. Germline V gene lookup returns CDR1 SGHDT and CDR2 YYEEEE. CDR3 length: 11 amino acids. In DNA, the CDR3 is TGTGCCAGCAGCTTGGGTGAGGAGCAGTTCTTC. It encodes CASSLGEEQFF.

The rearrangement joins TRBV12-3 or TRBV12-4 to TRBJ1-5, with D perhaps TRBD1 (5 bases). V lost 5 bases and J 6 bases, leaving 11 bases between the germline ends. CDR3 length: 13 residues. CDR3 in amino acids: CASSPYQGQPQHF. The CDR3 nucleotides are TGTGCCAGCAGTCCCTACCAGGGTCAGCCCCAGCATTTT.

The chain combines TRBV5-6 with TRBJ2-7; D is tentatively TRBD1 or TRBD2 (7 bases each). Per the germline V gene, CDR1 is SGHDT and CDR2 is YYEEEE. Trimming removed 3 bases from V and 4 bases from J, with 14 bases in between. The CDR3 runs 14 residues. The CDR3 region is CASSSRGTKYEQYF. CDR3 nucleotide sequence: TGTGCCAGCAGCTCCAGGGGGACTAAGTACGAGCAGTACTTC.

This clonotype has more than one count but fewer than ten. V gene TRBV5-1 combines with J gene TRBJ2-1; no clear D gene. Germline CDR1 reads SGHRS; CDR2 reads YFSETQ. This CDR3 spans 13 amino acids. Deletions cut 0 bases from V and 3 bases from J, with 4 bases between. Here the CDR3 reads CASSLASYNEQFF. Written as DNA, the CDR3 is TGCGCCAGCAGCTTGGCGAGCTACAATGAGCAGTTCTTC.

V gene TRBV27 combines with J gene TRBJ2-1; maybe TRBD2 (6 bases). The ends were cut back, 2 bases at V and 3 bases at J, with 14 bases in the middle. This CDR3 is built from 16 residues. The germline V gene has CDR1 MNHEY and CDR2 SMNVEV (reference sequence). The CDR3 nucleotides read TGTGCCAGCAGTTTAAGATTAGCGGCCTTCTACAATGAGCAGTTCTTC. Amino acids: CASSLRLAAFYNEQFF.

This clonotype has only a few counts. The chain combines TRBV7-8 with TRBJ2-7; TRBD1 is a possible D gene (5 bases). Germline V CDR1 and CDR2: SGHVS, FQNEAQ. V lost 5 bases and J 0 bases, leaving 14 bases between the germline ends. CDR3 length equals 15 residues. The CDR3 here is CASSRTRTPSYEQYF. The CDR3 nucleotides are TGTGCCAGCAGCCGTACCCGGACACCCTCCTACGAGCAGTACTTC.

CDR3 in amino acids: CASSLSTGSSPLHF. In DNA, the CDR3 is TGTGCCAGCAGCCTTAGTACAGGGAGCTCACCCCTCCACTTT. The rearrangement uses TRBV4-2 and TRBJ1-6, with a possible D match to TRBD1 (6 bases). Germline V gives CDR1 LGHNA, CDR2 YNFKEQ. The CDR3 is made up of 14 amino acids. The ends were cut back, 4 bases at V and 10 bases at J, with 14 bases in the middle.

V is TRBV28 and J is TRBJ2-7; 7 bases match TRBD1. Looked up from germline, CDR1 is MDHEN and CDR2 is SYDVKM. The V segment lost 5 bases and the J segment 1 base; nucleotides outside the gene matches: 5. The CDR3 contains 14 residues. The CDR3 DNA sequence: TGTGCCAGCAGTGACAGGGTCGGTTCCTACGAGCAGTACTTC. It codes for CASSDRVGSYEQYF.

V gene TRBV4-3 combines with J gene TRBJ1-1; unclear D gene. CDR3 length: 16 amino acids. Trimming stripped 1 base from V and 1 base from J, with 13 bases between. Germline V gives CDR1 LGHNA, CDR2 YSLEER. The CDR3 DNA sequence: TGCGCCAGCAGCCAAGGGGAGGAGACACCGAACACTGAAGCTTTCTTT. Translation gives CASSQGEETPNTEAFF.

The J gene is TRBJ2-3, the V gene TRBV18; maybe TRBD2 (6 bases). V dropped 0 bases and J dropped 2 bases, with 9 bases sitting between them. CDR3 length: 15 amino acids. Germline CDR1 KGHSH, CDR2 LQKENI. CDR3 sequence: CASSPPLAPTDTQYF. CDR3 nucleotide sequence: TGTGCCAGCTCACCACCTCTAGCGCCCACAGATACGCAGTATTTT.

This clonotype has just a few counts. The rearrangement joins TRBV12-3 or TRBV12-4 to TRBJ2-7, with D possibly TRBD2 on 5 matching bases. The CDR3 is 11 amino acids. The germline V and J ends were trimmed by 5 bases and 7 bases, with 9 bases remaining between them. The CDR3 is CASSPGGEQYF. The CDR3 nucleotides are TGTGCCAGCAGTCCCGGCGGGGAGCAGTACTTC.

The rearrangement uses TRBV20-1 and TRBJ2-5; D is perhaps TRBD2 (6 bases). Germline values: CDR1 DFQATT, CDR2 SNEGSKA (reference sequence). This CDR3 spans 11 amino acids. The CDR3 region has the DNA TGCACCCCTACGGGGAGGGAGACCCAGTACTTC. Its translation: CTPTGRETQYF.

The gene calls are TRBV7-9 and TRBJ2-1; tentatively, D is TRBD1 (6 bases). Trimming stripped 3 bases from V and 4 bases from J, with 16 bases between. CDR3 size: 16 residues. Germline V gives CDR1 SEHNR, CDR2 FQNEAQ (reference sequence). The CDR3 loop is CASSFLKGQGYNEQFF. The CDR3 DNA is TGTGCCAGCAGCTTTTTGAAGGGACAAGGGTACAATGAGCAGTTCTTC.

The CDR3 DNA is TGTGCCAGCAGCCCGATAGACTACGAGCAGTACTTC. Translation: CASSPIDYEQYF. V usage is TRBV7-9 and J usage is TRBJ2-7; D gene ambiguous. Trimming removed 5 bases from V and 3 bases from J, with 8 bases in between. The CDR3 runs 12 residues. From germline, CDR1 is SEHNR and CDR2 FQNEAQ (reference sequence).

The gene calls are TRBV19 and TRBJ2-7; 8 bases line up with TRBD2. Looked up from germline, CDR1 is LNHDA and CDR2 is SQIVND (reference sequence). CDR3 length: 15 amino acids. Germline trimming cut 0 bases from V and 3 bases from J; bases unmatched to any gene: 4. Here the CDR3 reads CASSIEAGVVYEQYF. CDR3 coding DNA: TGTGCCAGTAGTATAGAAGCGGGGGTGGTCTACGAGCAGTACTTC.

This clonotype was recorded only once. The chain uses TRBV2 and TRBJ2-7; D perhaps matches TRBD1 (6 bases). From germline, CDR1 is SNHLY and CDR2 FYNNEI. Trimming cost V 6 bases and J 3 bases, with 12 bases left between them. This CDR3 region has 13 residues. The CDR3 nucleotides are TGTGCCAGCAGCAACAGGGTTGTCTACGAGCAGTACTTC. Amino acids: CASSNRVVYEQYF.

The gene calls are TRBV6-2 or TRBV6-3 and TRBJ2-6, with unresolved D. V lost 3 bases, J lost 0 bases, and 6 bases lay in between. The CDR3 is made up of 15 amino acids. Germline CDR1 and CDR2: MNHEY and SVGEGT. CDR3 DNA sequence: TGTGCCAGCAGTTATGAGAGCTCTGGGGCCAACGTCCTGACTTTC. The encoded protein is CASSYESSGANVLTF.

DNA for the CDR3: TGCGCCAGCAGCTTAGGGACAGGGGTTACTGAAGCTTTCTTT. Its protein is CASSLGTGVTEAFF. The chain links TRBV5-1 to TRBJ1-1; TRBD1 agrees at 10 bases. Germline assignment: CDR1 SGHRS and CDR2 YFSETQ. The CDR3 has 14 amino acids. With 2 bases clipped from V and 5 bases from J, the junction kept 3 bases outside the gene matches.

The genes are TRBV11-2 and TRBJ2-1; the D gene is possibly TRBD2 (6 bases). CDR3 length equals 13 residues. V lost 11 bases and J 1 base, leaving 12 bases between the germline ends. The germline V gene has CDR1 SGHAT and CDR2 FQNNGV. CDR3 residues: CASGGVSYNEQFF. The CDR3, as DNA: TGTGCCTCCGGGGGTGTGTCCTACAATGAGCAGTTCTTC.

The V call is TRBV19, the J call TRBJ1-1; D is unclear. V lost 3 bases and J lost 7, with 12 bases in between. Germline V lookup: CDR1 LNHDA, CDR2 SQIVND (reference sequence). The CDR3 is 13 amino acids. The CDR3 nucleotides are TGTGCCAGTAGTATCAGTGGCCGCAATGAAGCTTTCTTT. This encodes CASSISGRNEAFF.